This T cell receptor beta chain comes out of a study of cytomegalovirus exposure and HLA in healthy donors (dated by TCRdb to the late 2010s). The study in broad terms: An earlier analysis of some 600 of the donors reported 276 Gb of sequence data and 117 million unique TCR beta sequences obtained from approximately 180 million T cells. An early release covering approximately 600 HLA-typed donors comprised 250 to 350 gigabases of sequencing data and about 90 million unique TCR sequences. Of the 398 genotyped donors, about 80% fell in the genetic ancestry cluster associated with self-reported Caucasian donors. The study aimed to test whether cataloging public T cell receptors could reveal signatures of past pathogen exposure. The study used immunosequencing to profile the T cell repertoires of 666 subjects and linked those repertoires to cytomegalovirus serostatus. Along with the roughly 610-subject first cohort, a separate validation cohort of over a hundred different subjects was used. High-throughput TCR immunosequencing, statistical association of individual TCRs with disease status, and machine learning were combined to predict cytomegalovirus infection status. In a later analysis, previously published TCR beta repertoires from 550 to 700 donors were re-analyzed and high-resolution HLA genotyping was added so that TCR occurrence patterns could be studied. Rather than drawing on any new phenotypic data, the later analysis identified candidate immune exposures from TCR beta sequences and the way those sequences occurred across donors. In an earlier analysis of 500 to 650 of the donors, high-throughput TCR beta sequencing was used to judge whether each TCR beta V gene segment behaved as functional or pseudogenic. Donor age, sex, ethnicity and CMV serostatus were compiled alongside the repertoire data. Genome-wide SNP genotypes for about 55% of the 666 donors were used in a later genetic analysis, which treated that subset as a discovery cohort. Every discovery cohort repertoire had been produced on one sequencing platform. HLA typing included class I and class II loci at four-digit resolution. Typing coverage differed by locus: A, B, C, DRB1 and DQB1 were typed in about 620-640 donors, DQA1 in 522, DPA1 in some 570, and DPB1 in roughly 450. A handful of DR-DQ haplotypes were handled as single units for association and clustering because linkage in the cohort was strong. On average, roughly 250,000 unique TCR beta nucleotide sequences were sequenced per donor among several hundred genotyped donors of the cohort, with roughly 19% of those sequences being non-productive.

The cohort was made up of hundreds of healthy bone marrow donors. All cohort members were sampled while nominally healthy, although unrecorded immune exposures were likely present. The donor was CMV seronegative and belonged to the group of over 350 seronegative cohort members. A peripheral blood sample was provided by each donor, and peripheral blood mononuclear cells were used for TCR beta sequencing. Genomic DNA was extracted from the blood cell samples with the Qiagen DNeasy Blood Extraction Kit. A remark on this clone: The specificity of this receptor is unknown. No per-base quality is available; no much larger clone lies one base away.

General study outcomes and caveats: In an earlier analysis of roughly 500 of the donors, most TCR beta V segments appeared in productive rearrangements about 90% or about 30% of the time, broadly matching IMGT annotations. A cluster of highly shared sequence variants was judged likely to be a technical artifact of the sequencing pipeline. Most CMV-associated TCR beta chains appeared to be HLA-restricted in a later analysis, and the HLA associations seemed to be driven largely by CMV exposure. In vitro tests confirmed that a few of the cytomegalovirus-associated TCR beta chains recognize cytomegalovirus antigens. Most TCR sequences were seen in very few donors, while some public TCRs were found in many individuals. When HLA alleles, especially DR and DQ, strongly co-occurred, attributing TCR associations to individual alleles was difficult. In a later analysis, 15,000 to 20,000 TCR beta sequences were associated with specific HLA alleles at a false discovery rate of 0.05. In a later analysis, the rate of TCR association differed among HLA loci, with DRB1 alleles having the most associated TCRs and HLA-C alleles having the fewest. Presence/absence analyses assumed roughly uniform sequencing depth across donors, an assumption that may not hold. The earlier analysis of some 560 of the donors excluded some 15 rarely observed V segments, including chromosome 9 orphons, because counts were too low. An association between a missense DCLRE1C variant and V-gene and J-gene trimming of TCR beta chains was found in a later genetic analysis and replicated in an independent cohort. The study gave a list of under 200 TCR beta chains associated with cytomegalovirus. The classifier was reported to diagnose cytomegalovirus status with high specificity and sensitivity in both the original cohort and the validation cohort. In a later analysis, HLA-associated TCR beta chains were found to be more clonally expanded and to have lower generation probabilities than equally common non-associated chains. The cohort was sequenced for TCR beta chains only, and without alpha or paired-chain data the features that could be detected were limited. CMV serostatus was the only immune exposure information available for the cohort. Compared with the roughly 600-donor mean, donors in an Asian-associated ancestry cluster had fewer N-insertions in productive TCRs, according to a later genetic analysis. A further reported finding was that TCR beta sequences accurately predicted the HLA-A and HLA-B alleles for most subjects in the first cohort. Some IMGT-functional V segments, including TRBV6-2 and TRBV6-3, could not be distinguished by the 87-base-pair reads and were therefore excluded. In a later analysis, several top co-occurrence clusters were reported to appear linked to parvovirus B19, influenza, CMV and Epstein-Barr virus. Because HLA typing was missing for some donors at each locus, association tests included only the typed subset. The authors suggested that the approach could potentially be generalized to other disease states and immunological phenotypes. Correlated functional status among segregating V segments might be attributable to linkage disequilibrium, but an unknown experimental factor could not be ruled out.

The library was generated by the immunoSEQ multiplex PCR assay. The multiplex PCR relied on a mix of 60 forward primers for TCR Vbeta segments and 13 reverse primers for TCR Jbeta segments. Amplification of the CDR3 region of rearranged TCR beta genes was performed with a multiplex PCR assay on genomic DNA. The Illumina HiSeq System was used to sequence the amplified TCR beta libraries as 87-base-pair reads. Per the authors' processing: In a later analysis, roughly 80 million unique TCR beta chains were counted across the 500 to 850 repertoires, and approximately 11 million of these chains were shared by at least two donors. A nearest-neighbor algorithm error-corrected the raw reads and collapsed the reads into unique sequences, merging closely related sequences to remove PCR and sequencing errors. V, D and J gene segments were assigned by aligning CDR3 sequences to IMGT reference sequences. For a sequence to be retained, a match of at least six nucleotides to both a V gene segment and a J gene segment was required. Rearrangements were called productive when the CDR3 lacked stop codons and stayed in frame with V and J; all others were non-productive. Following IMGT convention, CDR3 was defined as the stretch from the second conserved V-encoded cysteine to the conserved J-encoded phenylalanine. The earlier analysis of some 600 of the donors excluded sequences that lacked an unambiguous match to a single V gene segment. In an earlier analysis of 587 of the donors, a V segment was called functional when productive rearrangements were above 56.7%, and segregating when the standard deviation between donors exceeded 5%. A statistical classification framework was built to diagnose cytomegalovirus status from the catalog of TCR beta chain sequences. V and J gene assignment, in a later analysis, came from comparing TCR nucleotide sequences with IMGT/GENE-DB human TR gene sequences. The TCRdist pipeline was used in a later analysis to assign CDR3 sequences and most-parsimonious VDJ recombination scenarios. In a later analysis, each TCR beta chain was defined by its CDR3 amino acid sequence together with its V-gene family, and reads lacking a unique V-gene family were excluded. A later analysis removed roughly 590 highly shared, low-generation-probability nucleotide sequences to deal with suspected cross-contamination and a sequencing artifact. For each public chain, a later analysis derived a clonal expansion index from normalized ranks of inferred template counts within each repertoire. A later analysis computed generation probabilities with a VDJ recombination model fitted to out-of-frame rearrangements, and checked the results against IGoR. In a later analysis, hypergeometric tests were used to score TCR-TCR, TCR-HLA and TCR-CMV co-occurrence, with a repertoire-size bias correction applied to TCR pairs. In a later analysis, false discovery rates were estimated by permuting HLA or CMV assignments 20 times. A later analysis grouped co-occurring TCRs with DBSCAN, adding TCRdist sequence similarity when clustering within HLA-allele-positive subsets. Co-occurrence clustering excluded repertoires with fewer than 30,000 or more than 120,000 public chains, plus five with anomalous nucleotide sharing. TCRdb stores this immuneACCESS table with in-frame sequences only. Part of the clones is absent; in the studies checked, under half of the shortfall reflects unresolved V genes, and no reason is known for the rest. V, J and clone size are taken as reported in that table, and D and trimming were inferred from the DNA itself. This sample lists approximately 200,000 clones; 75% to 80% were detected once. Together, the top ten hold 1.5% to 2% of the sample.

The V end loses 4 bases and the J end loses 3 bases, and a stretch of 16 bases separates them. Based on the germline V gene, the CDR1 and CDR2 sequences are SGDLS and YYNGEE. The CDR3, cysteine through phenylalanine, is 15 amino acids long. Only the CDR3 part of the read is kept: 45 bases, read in frame from the first base. The sample taken for sequencing was PBMCs. The receptor's source is a young man in good health and CMV-seronegative. The rearrangement joined TRBV9 to TRBJ2-5; TRBD2 could be the D gene, as 5 bases match. This receptor carries the CDR3 CASSSREGIEETQYF. The DNA sequence is TGTGCCAGCAGCAGTCGAGAGGGAATCGAAGAGACCCAGTACTTC. This CDR3, with the reference TRBV9 and TRBJ2-5 proteins standing in past its ends, gives the full variable domain DSGVTQTPKHLITATGQRVTLRCSPRSGDLSVYWYQQSLDQGLQFLIQYYNGEERAKGNILERFSAQQFPDLHSELNLSSLELGDSALYFCASSSREGIEETQYFGPGTRLLVL.